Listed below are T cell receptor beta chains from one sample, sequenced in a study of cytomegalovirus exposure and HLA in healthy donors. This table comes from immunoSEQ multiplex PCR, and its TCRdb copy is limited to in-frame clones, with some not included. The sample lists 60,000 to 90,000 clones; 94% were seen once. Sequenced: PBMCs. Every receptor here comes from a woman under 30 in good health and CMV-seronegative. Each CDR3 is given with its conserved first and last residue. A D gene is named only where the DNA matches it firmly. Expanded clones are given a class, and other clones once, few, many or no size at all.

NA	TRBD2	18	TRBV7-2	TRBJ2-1	TGTGCCAGCAGCTTATTTTGGGCTAGCGGGGGGATGATTCCGGAGCAGTTCTTC	CASSLFWASGGMIPEQFF
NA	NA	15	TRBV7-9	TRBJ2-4	TGTGCCAGCAGCTCCGTCGGGGGAGCCAAAAACATTCAGTACTTC	CASSSVGGAKNIQYF
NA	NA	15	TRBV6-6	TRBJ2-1	TGTGCCAGCAGCATACAGGGTGGGTCCTACAATGAGCAGTTCTTC	CASSIQGGSYNEQFF
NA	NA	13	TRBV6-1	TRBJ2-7	TGTGCCAGCAGTGAATCCTGGGGCCACGAGCAGTACTTC	CASSESWGHEQYF
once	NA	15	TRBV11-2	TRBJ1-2	TGTGCCAGCAGCTTAGATCCCGAGAGCTACTATGGCTACACCTTC	CASSLDPESYYGYTF
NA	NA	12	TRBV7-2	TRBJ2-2	TGTGCCAGCAGCTTCTCCACCGGGGAGCTGTTTTTT	CASSFSTGELFF
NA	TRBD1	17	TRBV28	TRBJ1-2	TGTGCCAGCAGTTTACAGGCAGGGGGCCTTACTAACTATGGCTACACCTTC	CASSLQAGGLTNYGYTF
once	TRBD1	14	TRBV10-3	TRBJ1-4	TGTGCCATCAGTGGGACAGGGGCTAATGAAAAACTGTTTTTT	CAISGTGANEKLFF
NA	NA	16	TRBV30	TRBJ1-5	TGTGCCTGGAGTCCCCCGGGAACGAGGAGCAATCAGCCCCAGCATTTT	CAWSPPGTRSNQPQHF
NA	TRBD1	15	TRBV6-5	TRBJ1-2	TGTGCCAGCAGCCCCCGGCGGGGACAGCAGATGGCTAAGACCTTC	CASSPRRGQQMAKTF
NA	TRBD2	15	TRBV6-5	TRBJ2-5	TGTGCCAGCAGGGCTATAGCGGGGGGGGGTGAGACCCAGTACTTC	CASRAIAGGGETQYF
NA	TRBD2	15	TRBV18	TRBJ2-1	TGTGCCAGCTCCCCGGGAGGGACGGTTTACAATGAGCAGTTCTTC	CASSPGGTVYNEQFF
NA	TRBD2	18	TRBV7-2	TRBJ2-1	TGTGCCAGCAGGGCCGGGACTAGCGGGTTAACGTCCTACAATGAGCAGTTCTTC	CASRAGTSGLTSYNEQFF
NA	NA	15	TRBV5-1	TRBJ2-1	TGCGCCAGCGGTCCGGGGGACGGACTCGCAGGTGAGCAGTTCTTC	CASGPGDGLAGEQFF
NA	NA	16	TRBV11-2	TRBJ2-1	TGTGCCAGCAGCTTAGTATCCAGGCCGGAATACAATGAGCAGTTCTTC	CASSLVSRPEYNEQFF
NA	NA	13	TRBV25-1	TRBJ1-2	TGTGCCAGCAGTTCGAGAGCTAACTATGGCTACACCTTC	CASSSRANYGYTF
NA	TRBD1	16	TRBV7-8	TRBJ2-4	TGTGCCAGCAGCCCGCCGGGACAGGGGGCTGTAAACATTCAGTACTTC	CASSPPGQGAVNIQYF
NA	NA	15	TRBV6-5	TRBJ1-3	TGTGCCAGCACCCCTTATTTGAGGTCTGGAAACACCATATATTTT	CASTPYLRSGNTIYF
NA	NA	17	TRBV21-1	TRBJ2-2	TGTGCCAGCACCAGCCCCGTTCGGACAGGGAGAACCGGGGAGCTGTTTTTT	CASTSPVRTGRTGELFF
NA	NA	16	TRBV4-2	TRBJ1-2	TGTGCCAGCAGCCAAGTCGACGGAACAGGAATTTATGGCTACACCTTC	CASSQVDGTGIYGYTF
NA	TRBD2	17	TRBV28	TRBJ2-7	TGTGCCAGCAGGAGACAGACTAGCGGGGGATCTTTCTACGAGCAGTACTTC	CASRRQTSGGSFYEQYF
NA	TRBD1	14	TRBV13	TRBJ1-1	TGTGCCAGCAGCTGGGACAGGGGGAGGACTGAAGCTTTCTTT	CASSWDRGRTEAFF
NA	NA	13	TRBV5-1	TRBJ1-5	TGCGCCAGCAGCGTTGGGCAGGGACAGCCCCAGCATTTT	CASSVGQGQPQHF
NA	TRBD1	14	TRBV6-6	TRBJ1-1	TGTGCCAGCAGTTACCCACAGGGGCGGACTGAAGCTTTCTTT	CASSYPQGRTEAFF
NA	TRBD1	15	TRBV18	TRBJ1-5	TGTGCCAGCTCACCGAGACAGGGGATAAATCAGCCCCAGCATTTT	CASSPRQGINQPQHF
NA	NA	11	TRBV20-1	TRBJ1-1	TGCAGTGCTAGCCCGACCTGGGCAGCTTTCTTT	CSASPTWAAFF
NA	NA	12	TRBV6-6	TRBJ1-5	TGTGCCAGCAGTTCAAATAATCAGCCCCAGCATTTT	CASSSNNQPQHF
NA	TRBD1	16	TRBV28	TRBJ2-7	TGTGCCAGCAGTTTCCCCAATACAGGGGCCCTCTACGAGCAGTACTTC	CASSFPNTGALYEQYF
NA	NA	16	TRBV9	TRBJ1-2	TGTGCCAGCACTACCCGGGAACGGTCAGTAGACTATGGCTACACCTTC	CASTTRERSVDYGYTF
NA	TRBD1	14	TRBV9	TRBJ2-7	TGTGCCAGCAGCGTAGCGACAGGGCCCTACGAGCAGTACTTC	CASSVATGPYEQYF
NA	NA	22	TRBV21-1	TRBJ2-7	TGTGCCAGCAGCAAAGGGTGGGCAGAACCGGGACTAGCGGGGGCCTTCTCCTACGAGCAGTACTTC	CASSKGWAEPGLAGAFSYEQYF
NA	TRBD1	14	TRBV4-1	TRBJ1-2	TGCGCCAGCAGCCAAGAACAGGGGCCCTATGGCTACACCTTC	CASSQEQGPYGYTF
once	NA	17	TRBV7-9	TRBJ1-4	TGTGCCAGCAGCTTAGCTCAGGGACTTGCAACTAATGAAAAACTGTTTTTT	CASSLAQGLATNEKLFF
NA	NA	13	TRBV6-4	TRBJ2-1	TGTGCCAGCAGTGTGTATTTTAACAATGAGCAGTTCTTC	CASSVYFNNEQFF
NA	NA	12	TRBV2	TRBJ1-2	TGTGCCAGCCGGGGGGCTCACTATGGCTACACCTTC	CASRGAHYGYTF
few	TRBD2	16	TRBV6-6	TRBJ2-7	TGTGCCAGCAGTTACCTGAGCGGGGGGACCTCCTACGAGCAGTACTTC	CASSYLSGGTSYEQYF
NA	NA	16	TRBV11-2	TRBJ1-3	TGTGCCAGCAGCTTAGTAACAGTGCAGACTGGAAACACCATATATTTT	CASSLVTVQTGNTIYF
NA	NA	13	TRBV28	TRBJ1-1	TGTGCCAGCACCCCCCCGTTCAGGGTGAGGGCTTTCTTT	CASTPPFRVRAFF
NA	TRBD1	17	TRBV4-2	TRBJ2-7	TGTGCCAGCAGCCAAGAACGGAACAGGGGGCCAACCTACGAGCAGTACTTC	CASSQERNRGPTYEQYF
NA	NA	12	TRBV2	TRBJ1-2	TGTGCCAGCAGGGTCGGGGGTCGGGGCTACACCTTC	CASRVGGRGYTF
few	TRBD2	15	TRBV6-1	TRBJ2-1	TGTGCCAGCAGTGAACTAGCGGGGGGGTATAGTGAGCAGTTCTTC	CASSELAGGYSEQFF
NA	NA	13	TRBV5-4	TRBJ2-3	TGTGCCAGCACCCCCTCTTCCACAGATACGCAGTATTTT	CASTPSSTDTQYF
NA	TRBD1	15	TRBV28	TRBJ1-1	TGTGCCAGCAGTTCCCCCGGGACAGGGGAAGTTGAAGCTTTCTTT	CASSSPGTGEVEAFF
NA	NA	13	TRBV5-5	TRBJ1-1	TGTGCCAGCAGCTCCTACCAAAACACTGAAGCTTTCTTT	CASSSYQNTEAFF
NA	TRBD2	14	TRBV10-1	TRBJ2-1	TGCGCCAGCCTCCCTAGCGGGGGGCAGTGTGAGCAGTTCTTC	CASLPSGGQCEQFF
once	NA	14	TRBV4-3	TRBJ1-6	TGCGCCAGCAGCCAAGTGGGACAAGACTCACCCCTCCACTTT	CASSQVGQDSPLHF
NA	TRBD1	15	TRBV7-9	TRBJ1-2	TGTGCCAGCAGCCTACCGGGACAGTCTAACTATGGCTACACCTTC	CASSLPGQSNYGYTF
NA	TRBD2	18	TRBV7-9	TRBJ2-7	TGTGCCAGCAGCTCGACTAGCGGGGGGGCATGGGTCGGCTACGAGCAGTACTTC	CASSSTSGGAWVGYEQYF
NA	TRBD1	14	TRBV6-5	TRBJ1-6	TGTGCCAGCATCTCGGACAGGGCTAACTCACCCCTCCACTTT	CASISDRANSPLHF
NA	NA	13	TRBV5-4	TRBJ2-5	TGTGCCATTTCCGGGGACTACCAAGAGACCCAGTACTTC	CAISGDYQETQYF